The source of this T cell receptor (beta chain) is a study of T cells after yellow fever vaccination. Findings of the study overall: Subsequent to the booster, the majority of primary-vaccination clones reappeared (approximately 95% CD4, 85% to 90% CD8).

Each CDR3 protein is one row after TCRdb ran MiXCR on the 5' RACE reads. The sample has over 120,000 distinct CDR3 sequences; 6.6% are singletons. From germline, CDR1 is SGHVS and CDR2 FQNEAQ. V lost 0 bases to trimming and J lost 6 bases, with 18 bases between them. The CDR3 is 17 amino acids. There are many counts of this clonotype. What it binds is not known. The TCR was taken from a man younger than 40 who received the YFV17D yellow fever vaccine. The chain combines TRBV7-8 with TRBJ2-4, with D unclear. Sequenced here: CD4+ T cells sorted from PBMCs, sampled 10 days after the yellow fever booster vaccination. CDR3 sequence reads: CASSLAPSIMRRNIQYF. The CDR3 bases are TGTGCCAGCAGCTTAGCGCCGAGCATTATGAGGAGAAACATTCAGTACTTC.